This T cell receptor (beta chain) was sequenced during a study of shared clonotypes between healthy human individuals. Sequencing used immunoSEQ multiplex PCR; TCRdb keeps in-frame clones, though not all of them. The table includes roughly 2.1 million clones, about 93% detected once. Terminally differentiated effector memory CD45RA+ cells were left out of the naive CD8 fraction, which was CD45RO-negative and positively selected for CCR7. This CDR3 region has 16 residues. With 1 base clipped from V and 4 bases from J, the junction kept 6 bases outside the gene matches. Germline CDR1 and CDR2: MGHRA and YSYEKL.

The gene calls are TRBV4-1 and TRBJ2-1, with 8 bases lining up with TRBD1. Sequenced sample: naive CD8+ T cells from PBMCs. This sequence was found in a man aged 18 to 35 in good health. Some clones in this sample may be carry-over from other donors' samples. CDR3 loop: CASSQGRTGTYNEQFF. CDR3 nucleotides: TGCGCCAGCAGCCAAGGGCGGACAGGGACATACAATGAGCAGTTCTTC.